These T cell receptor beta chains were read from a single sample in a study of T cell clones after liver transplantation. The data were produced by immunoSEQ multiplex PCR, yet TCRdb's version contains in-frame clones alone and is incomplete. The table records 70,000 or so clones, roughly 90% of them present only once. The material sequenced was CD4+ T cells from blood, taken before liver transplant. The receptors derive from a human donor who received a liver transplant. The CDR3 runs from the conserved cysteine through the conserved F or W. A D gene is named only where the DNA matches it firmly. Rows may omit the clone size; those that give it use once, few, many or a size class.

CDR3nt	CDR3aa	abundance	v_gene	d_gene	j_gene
TGTGCCAGCAGCTTGGCAGGGAGCTACACCGGGGAGCTGTTTTTT	CASSLAGSYTGELFF	NA	TRBV5-4	NA	TRBJ2-2
TGTGCCAGCAGCCAAAGGCGGGACAATGAGCAGTTCTTC	CASSQRRDNEQFF	few	TRBV14	NA	TRBJ2-1
TGTGCCAGCAGCTTAGGCGGGAGGAATGAGCAGTTCTTC	CASSLGGRNEQFF	NA	TRBV11-3	TRBD2	TRBJ2-1
TGTGCCTGGAGTAACCAGGGGGATATGGGTCAGCCCCAGCATTTT	CAWSNQGDMGQPQHF	once	TRBV30	TRBD1	TRBJ1-5
TGCAGCGTACTAGCGGGAGACAGGGCCGGGGAGCTGTTTTTT	CSVLAGDRAGELFF	NA	TRBV29-1	TRBD2	TRBJ2-2
TGTGCCAGCAGGGTACTAGCCGGGGGGACGGAGACCCAGTACTTC	CASRVLAGGTETQYF	NA	TRBV2	TRBD2	TRBJ2-5
TGTGCCAGCAGTGAATTCCCAGGGGGCTTCTACAATGAGCAGTTCTTC	CASSEFPGGFYNEQFF	NA	TRBV6-4	TRBD1	TRBJ2-1
TGTGCCACCCGGAAGGGGGTTGAGGAAAAACTGTTTTTT	CATRKGVEEKLFF	NA	TRBV19	NA	TRBJ1-4
TGTGCCATCAGTAGAGGACAGGGGATACAAGAGACCCAGTACTTC	CAISRGQGIQETQYF	NA	TRBV10-3	TRBD1	TRBJ2-5
TGCGCCAGCAGCTTGGGGTCTAGCGGGAGTTACGAGCAGTACTTC	CASSLGSSGSYEQYF	NA	TRBV5-1	TRBD2	TRBJ2-7
TGTGCCTGGGGACAGGGCCCCTACGAGCAGTACTTC	CAWGQGPYEQYF	NA	TRBV30	TRBD1	TRBJ2-7
TGTGCCAGCAGATACAGGGCACTCAACACCGGGGAGCTGTTTTTT	CASRYRALNTGELFF	NA	TRBV5-6	NA	TRBJ2-2
TGTGCCAGCTCACAAACTAGCGTACCAGATACGCAGTATTTT	CASSQTSVPDTQYF	NA	TRBV18	TRBD2	TRBJ2-3
TGTGCCAGCAGCTCGTACCAGCCTGGTGCGGGAGCACGAGCCGGGGAGCTGTTTTTT	CASSSYQPGAGARAGELFF	NA	TRBV5-6	TRBD2	TRBJ2-2
TGTGCCAGCAGTCCGCTGTCGACAGTGTTTGCTTTCTTT	CASSPLSTVFAFF	NA	TRBV28	NA	TRBJ1-1
TGTGCCAGCAGCCGGGAGGGCGAGCAGTACTTC	CASSREGEQYF	NA	TRBV11-3	TRBD2	TRBJ2-7
TGTGCCAGCAGTGAACAGGGGACCACCCCATACGAGCAGTACTTC	CASSEQGTTPYEQYF	NA	TRBV2	NA	TRBJ2-7
TGTGCCAGCAGTTCGCACCCTAATCAGCCCCAGCATTTT	CASSSHPNQPQHF	NA	TRBV7-2	NA	TRBJ1-5
TGTGCCAGCACCCACCGATCCTATGGCTACACCTTC	CASTHRSYGYTF	NA	TRBV11-2	NA	TRBJ1-2
TGTGCCAGCAGCAAGCAGCGGAGCACAGATACGCAGTATTTT	CASSKQRSTDTQYF	NA	TRBV11-2	NA	TRBJ2-3
TGTGCCAGCAGCTTAGATCCCACCTACGAGCAGTACTTC	CASSLDPTYEQYF	NA	TRBV11-2	NA	TRBJ2-7
TGTGCCAGCAGCTTAAGGCCCCAGGGGGCGAAGACCCAGTACTTC	CASSLRPQGAKTQYF	NA	TRBV7-8	TRBD1	TRBJ2-5